Below, 32 T cell receptor beta chains from the same sample are listed, as sequenced in a study of identical twins. TCRdb re-derived calls from the 5' RACE reads in MiXCR, one entry per CDR3 protein. There are roughly 250,000 distinct CDR3 sequences in the sample; 11% to 15% occur only once, and approximately 10% lies in the top ten. Sequences were obtained from memory (CD45RO+) T cells sorted from blood. All receptors derive from a woman between 18 and 29 years old in good health.

This chain joins TRBV20-1 and TRBJ1-2; D gene uncertain. This CDR3 spans 14 amino acids. Trimming took 1 base from V and 2 from J, leaving 11 bases between them. Germline CDR1 DFQATT, CDR2 SNEGSKA (reference sequence). This CDR3 is CSARVGGLNYGYTF. The CDR3 DNA sequence: TGCAGTGCTAGAGTAGGCGGGTTAAACTATGGCTACACCTTC.

This clonotype was seen only a few times. V is TRBV6-1 and J is TRBJ1-5, with D tentatively TRBD1 (5 bases). CDR3 length: 14 residues. With 4 bases removed from V and 6 bases from J, the gap between germline ends came to 13 bases. Per the germline V gene, CDR1 is MNHNS and CDR2 is SASEGT. The CDR3 DNA is TGTGCCAGCAGTGCGGACGGGACCCGTCAGCCCCAGCATTTT. Translated, it gives CASSADGTRQPQHF.

J is TRBJ2-1 and V is TRBV7-6; the match to TRBD2 covers 9 bases. J was trimmed by 3 bases and V by 7 bases; bases with no gene match: 10. Germline CDR1 reads SGHVS; CDR2 reads FNYEAQ. This CDR3 region has 16 residues. The DNA of the CDR3 is TGTGCCAGCAACCCGCGGGGTAGCGGGAGCTACAATGAGCAGTTCTTC. Its protein product is CASNPRGSGSYNEQFF. Drawing the rest from reference TRBV7-6 and TRBJ2-1, the complete variable domain is GAGVSQSPRYKVTKRGQDVALRCDPISGHVSLYWYRQALGQGPEFLTYFNYEAQQDKSGLPNDRFSAERPEGSISTLTIQRTEQRDSAMYRCASNPRGSGSYNEQFFGPGTRLTVL.

There are a few counts of this clonotype. The chain combines TRBV12-3 or TRBV12-4 with TRBJ1-1; TRBD1 might be the D (6 bases). The ends were cut back, 1 base at V and 1 base at J, with 25 bases in the middle. The CDR3 runs to 20 residues. In DNA, the CDR3 is TGTGCCAGCAGTTTAGAGTCGGGGTTAGGGGGGTTGGGGCCGAACACTGAAGCTTTCTTT. Its translation: CASSLESGLGGLGPNTEAFF.

This clonotype was seen only a few times. The chain has TRBV19 and TRBJ2-6; 7 positions match TRBD1. The CDR3 loop spans 16 amino acids. The trim removed 3 bases at V and 0 bases at J, leaving 2 bases unmatched. CDR1 is LNHDA, CDR2 SQIVND, per germline (reference sequence). The CDR3 region is CASSIYRGSGANVLTF. Here the CDR3 DNA reads TGTGCCAGTAGTATTTACAGGGGCTCTGGGGCCAACGTCCTGACTTTC.

The chain couples TRBV6-4 to TRBJ2-1; D is undetermined. CDR3 length: 13 amino acids. CDR1 is MRHNA, CDR2 SNTAGT, per germline. The V gene lost 3 bases and the J gene lost 5 bases, with 8 bases spanning the gap. CDR3 DNA: TGTGCCAGCAGTGAATCGGCTAACAATGAGCAGTTCTTC. This codes for CASSESANNEQFF.

This clonotype was counted at least ten times. The CDR3 DNA reads as TGTGCCAGCAGCCGACAGGAGAACACTGAAGCTTTCTTT. Its translation is CASSRQENTEAFF. The chain is built from TRBV7-9 and TRBJ1-1, with D possibly TRBD1 on 6 matching bases. Trimming shortened V by 5 bases and J by 1 base, and 8 bases separated the two germline ends. Per the germline V gene, CDR1 is SEHNR and CDR2 is FQNEAQ (reference sequence). The CDR3 sequence is 13 residues long.

This clonotype was observed a few times. The chain recombines TRBV3-1 with TRBJ1-2; TRBD1 agrees at 12 bases. This CDR3 spans 19 amino acids. J was trimmed by 4 bases and V by 4 bases; bases with no gene match: 16. Germline V gene data show CDR1 as LGHDT and CDR2 as YNNKEL (reference sequence). The CDR3, as DNA: TGTGCCAGCAGCCCGCTTGGAAAGGGACAGGGGGCCCGGGGCTATGGCTACACCTTC. This encodes CASSPLGKGQGARGYGYTF.

The V call is TRBV19, the J call TRBJ2-3; 8 nucleotides line up with TRBD2. The CDR3 loop spans 16 amino acids. The J segment lost 2 bases and the V segment lost 2 bases, leaving 6 bases of the junction unmatched. From germline, CDR1 is LNHDA and CDR2 SQIVND (reference sequence). CDR3 sequence (DNA): TGTGCCAGTAGTATATCCAGCGGGGGACACACAGATACGCAGTATTTT. Its translation: CASSISSGGHTDTQYF.

This chain connects TRBV5-1 to TRBJ2-1; 9 bases align to TRBD2. Per the germline V gene, CDR1 is SGHRS and CDR2 is YFSETQ. The CDR3 totals 16 residues. V shed 0 bases and J 9 bases; nucleotides not matched to a gene: 10. CDR3 sequence: CASSLGGLATTGEQFF. CDR3 sequence (DNA): TGCGCCAGCAGCTTGGGCGGACTAGCGACCACAGGTGAGCAGTTCTTC. Together with reference TRBV5-1 and TRBJ2-1, the CDR3 gives the full variable domain: KAGVTQTPRYLIKTRGQQVTLSCSPISGHRSVSWYQQTPGQGLQFLFEYFSETQRNKGNFPGRFSGRQFSNSRSEMNVSTLELGDSALYLCASSLGGLATTGEQFFGPGTRLTVL.

The chain joins TRBV11-2 to TRBJ2-3, with D perhaps matching TRBD2 (5 bases). Germline loops: CDR1 SGHAT, CDR2 FQNNGV. The CDR3 consists of 16 residues. The V end was cut by 4 bases, the J end by 7 bases, with 21 bases between. CDR3 residues: CASSSRRASTTHTQYF. The CDR3 DNA reads as TGTGCCAGCAGCTCGAGACGGGCTAGCACGACCCATACGCAGTATTTT.

CDR3 region: CASTASPNYNSPLHF. CDR3 nucleotides: TGTGCCAGCACGGCGAGCCCTAACTATAATTCACCCCTCCACTTT. The gene calls are TRBV7-2 and TRBJ1-6; D remains ambiguous. V gave up 7 bases and J gave up 3 bases, with 13 bases separating them. In germline, CDR1 is SGHTA, CDR2 FQGNSA. The CDR3 consists of 15 residues.

Only a few counts were recorded for this clonotype. The chain couples TRBV3-1 to TRBJ2-1; 12 bases line up with TRBD2. V was pared by 1 base and J by 15 bases, with 10 bases of the junction left unmatched. This CDR3 spans 15 amino acids. Per germline, CDR1 LGHDT and CDR2 YNNKEL (reference sequence). The CDR3 reads CASSQAASGRAPPFF. The CDR3 region has the DNA TGTGCCAGCAGCCAAGCCGCTAGCGGGAGGGCCCCACCGTTCTTC.

This clonotype was seen ten or more times. The chain is built from TRBV7-9 and TRBJ1-1; D is unresolved. The CDR3 totals 14 residues. Germline assignment: CDR1 SEHNR and CDR2 FQNEAQ (reference sequence). V was clipped by 5 bases and J by 1 base, with 11 bases between them. CDR3 region: CASSQGGTNTEAFF. The CDR3 DNA reads TGTGCCAGCAGCCAAGGAGGAACGAACACTGAAGCTTTCTTT.

The count of this clonotype is one. A much larger clone lies one base from this, so it may be a read error. The chain has TRBV5-1 and TRBJ2-7, with 10 bases aligning to TRBD2. Per the germline V gene, CDR1 is SGHRS and CDR2 is YFSETQ. CDR3 size: 16 residues. CDR3 region: CAGSLAGTSGAYEQYF. The CDR3 DNA reads as TGCGCCGGCAGCCTGGCGGGAACTAGCGGGGCCTACGAGCAGTACTTC.

This clonotype has at least ten counts. The chain uses TRBV5-1 and TRBJ1-2; maybe TRBD1 (5 bases). Germline lookup yields CDR1 SGHRS and CDR2 YFSETQ. V lost 0 bases, J lost 6 bases, and 12 bases lay in between. The CDR3 runs to 14 residues. DNA for the CDR3: TGCGCCAGCAGCTTGGGCCGACAGAGCGATGGCTACACCTTC. This gives the protein CASSLGRQSDGYTF.

This clonotype was counted only a few times. The chain couples TRBV18 to TRBJ2-1; D might be TRBD2 (6 bases). The V end was cut by 7 bases, the J end by 8 bases, with 15 bases between. Germline V lookup: CDR1 KGHSH, CDR2 LQKENI. CDR3 length: 13 amino acids. The CDR3 region is CASFAGLLDEQFF. In DNA, the CDR3 is TGTGCCAGCTTTGCGGGACTCCTAGATGAGCAGTTCTTC.

The rearrangement joins TRBV5-1 to TRBJ2-7, with D possibly matching TRBD1 (6 bases). This CDR3 is 14 amino acids long. Between the trimmed V and J ends, which lost 3 bases and 6 bases, there was a span of 16 bases. Germline values: CDR1 SGHRS, CDR2 YFSETQ. CDR3 protein: CASSSGVQASEQYF. CDR3 nucleotides: TGCGCCAGCAGCTCAGGGGTCCAAGCTTCCGAGCAGTACTTC.

The chain employs TRBV12-3 or TRBV12-4 and TRBJ2-3; no clear D. V shed 6 bases and J shed 8 bases, with 12 bases lying between them. This CDR3 is 12 amino acids long. The CDR3 bases are TGTGCCAGCAGCCCCCGGACCTCTACGCAGTATTTT. Encoded protein: CASSPRTSTQYF.

V and J are TRBV5-4 and TRBJ1-3, with 8 bases lining up with TRBD1. CDR3 length equals 16 residues. From germline, CDR1 is SGHNT and CDR2 YYREEE (reference sequence). Trimming took 1 base from V and 5 from J; bases not matched to a gene: 8. The CDR3 loop reads CASSLRTGNHRNTIYF. The CDR3 coding sequence is TGTGCCAGCAGCTTGAGGACAGGGAACCACAGAAACACCATATATTTT.

The chain links TRBV7-2 to TRBJ2-2; D may be TRBD2 (5 bases). There are 16 residues in the CDR3. The V end was cut by 5 bases, the J end by 5 bases, with 18 bases between. Germline V CDR1 and CDR2: SGHTA, FQGNSA. CDR3 nucleotide sequence: TGTGCCAGCAGCATGAAGCAGGTAGCGCCGACCGGGGAGCTGTTTTTT. It translates to CASSMKQVAPTGELFF.

The CDR3 region is CASSLALAGVETQYF. In DNA, the CDR3 is TGCGCCAGCAGCTTGGCGCTAGCGGGGGTGGAGACCCAGTACTTC. V usage is TRBV5-1 and J usage is TRBJ2-5, with 10 bases that match TRBD2. With 0 bases clipped from V and 5 bases from J, the junction kept 4 bases outside the gene matches. The CDR3 is made up of 15 amino acids. The germline gives CDR1 SGHRS, CDR2 YFSETQ.

This clonotype was recorded many times. The chain combines TRBV5-1 with TRBJ2-3; 12 bases line up with TRBD2. Unmatched junction bases numbered 2, after V lost 2 bases and J lost 4 bases. Germline-derived CDR1 and CDR2 are SGHRS and YFSETQ. The CDR3 consists of 15 residues. The CDR3 sequence is CASSFLAGGSDTQYF. CDR3 DNA: TGCGCCAGCAGCTTCCTAGCGGGAGGGTCAGATACGCAGTATTTT.

The chain links TRBV5-1 to TRBJ2-2; D call uncertain. Germline lookup yields CDR1 SGHRS and CDR2 YFSETQ. Between the trimmed V and J ends, which lost 1 base and 4 bases, there was a span of 11 bases. The CDR3 loop spans 15 amino acids. The CDR3 nucleotides read TGCGCCAGCAGCTTGAACCAAGGAGCCACCGGGGAGCTGTTTTTT. This sequence encodes CASSLNQGATGELFF.

This clonotype was found many times. The genes are TRBV12-3 or TRBV12-4 and TRBJ1-5; maybe TRBD1 (5 bases). There are 15 residues in the CDR3. Trimming removed 6 bases at V and 0 bases at J, with 12 bases between. CDR3 in DNA: TGTGCCAGCAGAAACGCAGGGTATAGCAATCAGCCCCAGCATTTT. Amino acid sequence: CASRNAGYSNQPQHF.

This clonotype was observed a handful of times. V and J are TRBV12-3 or TRBV12-4 and TRBJ1-5, with D maybe TRBD1 (5 bases). This CDR3 comprises 13 residues. V was clipped by 7 bases and J by 9 bases, with 16 bases between them. The CDR3 DNA reads as TGTGCCAGCACCTTTCAGGGAAGTGGGCCCCAGCATTTT. It specifies CASTFQGSGPQHF.

Ten or more counts support this clonotype. This rearrangement joins TRBV12-3 or TRBV12-4 to TRBJ1-5, with D possibly TRBD1 on 5 matching bases. The CDR3 sequence is 15 residues long. Trimming removed 6 bases at V and 1 base at J, with 13 bases between. The CDR3 bases are TGTGCCAGCAGCCCCCCGGGGGTGAGCAATCAGCCCCAGCATTTT. Residues: CASSPPGVSNQPQHF.

This clonotype has more than one count but fewer than ten. V gene TRBV29-1 combines with J gene TRBJ1-2; 11 bases line up with TRBD1. CDR3 length: 14 residues. The germline gives CDR1 SQVTM, CDR2 ANQGSEA. V lost 4 bases to trimming and J lost 3 bases; unmatched junction nucleotides: 4. In nucleotides, the CDR3 is TGCAGCGTTGGCCGGACAGGGGGCGACTATGGCTACACCTTC. Translating it yields CSVGRTGGDYGYTF.

This clonotype was picked up many times. The CDR3 DNA reads as TGTGCCAGCAGCTTTGGTGGAATTGAAGCTTTCTTT. It encodes CASSFGGIEAFF. The chain couples TRBV11-1 to TRBJ1-1; D is unclear. V was clipped by 3 bases and J by 7 bases, with 9 bases between them. Germline V gives CDR1 SGHAT, CDR2 FQDESV (reference sequence). This CDR3 is built from 12 residues.

V is TRBV7-3 and J is TRBJ1-6; D perhaps matches TRBD1 (5 bases). V was pared by 0 bases and J by 7 bases, with 10 bases between. In germline, CDR1 is SGHTA, CDR2 FQGTGA. This CDR3 is built from 15 residues. This chain's CDR3 is CASSLTGVRNSPLHF. The DNA of the CDR3 is TGTGCCAGCAGCTTAACGGGGGTACGGAATTCACCCCTCCACTTT.

This rearrangement joins TRBV6-1 to TRBJ2-1; 10 positions agree with TRBD2. CDR3 size: 16 residues. With 1 base clipped from V and 9 bases from J, the junction kept 9 bases outside the gene matches. Germline CDR1 and CDR2: MNHNS and SASEGT. CDR3 in amino acids: CASSEVSASGRGEQFF. For the CDR3, the DNA is TGTGCCAGCAGTGAAGTTTCTGCCAGCGGGAGGGGTGAGCAGTTCTTC.

This clonotype has ten or more counts. The CDR3 DNA follows: TGTGCCAGCAGGAAACGGGCCTCGAACACTGAAGCTTTCTTT. Translation gives CASRKRASNTEAFF. The rearrangement links TRBV2 to TRBJ1-1; no definite D call. Germline V lookup: CDR1 SNHLY, CDR2 FYNNEI. CDR3 length: 14 amino acids. V lost 6 bases and J 1 base, leaving 12 bases between the germline ends. Together with reference TRBV2 and TRBJ1-1, the CDR3 gives the full variable domain: EPEVTQTPSHQVTQMGQEVILRCVPISNHLYFYWYRQILGQKVEFLVSFYNNEISEKSEIFDDQFSVERPDGSNFTLKIRSTKLEDSAMYFCASRKRASNTEAFFGQGTRLTVV.